This T cell receptor beta chain was sequenced in a study of regulatory T cells in long-lasting Graves disease. Background on the study: Under 3 months of antithyroid drugs had been taken by newly diagnosed Graves' patients.

Trimming cost V 5 bases and J 4 bases; bases outside gene matches: 4. The CDR3 extends over 15 amino acids. Germline CDR1 MNHEY, CDR2 SMNVEV (reference sequence). Specified time point: newly diagnosed GD, antithyroid drugs for less than 3 months. Scientists built the TCR library using RNA that was extracted from PBMCs. Patient provenance is recorded as an endocrinology department in Xi'an, China. According to the study, TCR beta libraries were built with iRepertoire HTBI primers and CDR3-region Arm-PCR. TCRdb reprocessed the multiplex PCR reads with MiXCR, giving one entry per CDR3 protein. This table holds approximately 490,000 distinct CDR3 sequences, roughly 16% found once. There are many counts of this clonotype. These data were likewise used in another study, on T cells in Graves' hyperthyroidism and ophthalmopathy.

Sequenced material: peripheral blood mononuclear cells (PBMCs), taken at new diagnosis, from a patient treated with antithyroid drugs. V usage is TRBV27 and J usage is TRBJ2-2, with 10 bases that match TRBD1. The receptor's source is a man aged 40-50 years with Graves disease. The CDR3 loop is CASSRGQGPTGELFF. The CDR3 DNA sequence: TGTGCCAGCAGTCGGGGACAGGGGCCCACCGGGGAGCTGTTTTTT.